A single sample gave rise to the 20 T cell receptor beta chains below, sequenced in a study of blood T cell repertoires in COVID-19. Profiled with immunoSEQ multiplex PCR; TCRdb holds only in-frame clones, not every one. The sample comprises tens of thousands of clones, more than 80% of which are singletons, and more than 8% rests with the top ten. Input material: peripheral blood. The receptors stem from a man in his thirties or forties with acute or convalescent COVID-19.

The chain is built from TRBV24-1 and TRBJ2-1; 15 bases are a match to TRBD2. This CDR3 is 16 amino acids long. Germline CDR1 and CDR2: KGHDR and SFDVKD. Unmatched junction bases numbered 3, after V lost 3 bases and J lost 7 bases. The CDR3, as DNA: TGTGCCACCAGTGATGCCGGGACTAGCGGGAGGAATGAGCAGTTCTTC. The encoded protein is CATSDAGTSGRNEQFF.

The chain uses TRBV6-5 and TRBJ1-2; tentatively, D is TRBD1 (6 bases). Deletions cut 5 bases from V and 7 bases from J, with 11 bases between. Germline V lookup: CDR1 MNHEY, CDR2 SVGAGI. This CDR3 contains 12 residues. The chain's CDR3 is CASSRQAGGYTF. The CDR3 DNA is TGTGCCAGCAGTCGACAGGCGGGTGGCTACACCTTC.

This chain connects TRBV27 to TRBJ1-1, with a tentative D call TRBD1 (5 bases). CDR1 is MNHEY and CDR2 is SMNVEV in the germline V gene (reference sequence). This CDR3 has 15 amino acids. V was cut by 3 bases and J by 4 bases, with 15 bases left in between. The CDR3 region is CASSFWGGASTEAFF. The DNA of the CDR3 is TGTGCCAGCAGTTTTTGGGGCGGAGCCTCCACTGAAGCTTTCTTT.

The V and J genes are TRBV7-2 and TRBJ2-1; D is unresolved. CDR3 length: 15 residues. The V end was cut by 0 bases, the J end by 3 bases, with 9 bases between. In germline, CDR1 is SGHTA, CDR2 FQGNSA. This CDR3 is CASSLAGAIYNEQFF. CDR3 DNA: TGTGCCAGCAGCTTAGCCGGAGCGATCTACAATGAGCAGTTCTTC.

The genes are TRBV28 and TRBJ2-2; D perhaps matches TRBD2 (6 bases). There are 15 residues in the CDR3. The germline CDR1 and CDR2 sequences are MDHEN and SYDVKM. The V and J ends lost 6 bases and 1 base respectively, with 12 bases between them. The CDR3 coding sequence is TGTGCCAGCAGCCTCGGGACTTTGAACACCGGGGAGCTGTTTTTT. It yields the protein CASSLGTLNTGELFF.

The V and J genes are TRBV19 and TRBJ1-5, with 7 bases lining up with TRBD1. The V gene's germline CDR1 is LNHDA and CDR2 SQIVND (reference sequence). The CDR3 totals 14 residues. J lost 1 base, V lost 10 bases, and 7 bases had no gene match. In DNA, the CDR3 is TGTGCCACCTGGACAGGTTTAAGCAATCAGCCCCAGCATTTT. Residues: CATWTGLSNQPQHF.

Written as DNA, the CDR3 is TGTGCCAGCACCCGCAGCGACACCGGGGAGCTGTTTTTT. Translating it yields CASTRSDTGELFF. This chain links TRBV12-3 or TRBV12-4 with TRBJ2-2; D gene unclear. Deletions cut 7 bases from V and 3 bases from J, with 9 bases between. The CDR3 is 13 residues long.

The chain links TRBV12-3 or TRBV12-4 to TRBJ2-1; no reliable D call. The CDR3 runs 9 residues. V was pared by 5 bases and J by 11 bases, with 4 bases between. The CDR3 sequence: CASSPQQFF. DNA for the CDR3: TGTGCCAGCAGTCCTCAGCAGTTCTTC.

V is TRBV7-2 and J is TRBJ1-1; tentatively, D is TRBD1 (5 bases). Germline CDR1 reads SGHTA; CDR2 reads FQGNSA. V was cut by 5 bases and J by 5 bases, with 21 bases left in between. The CDR3 consists of 16 residues. The CDR3 region has the DNA TGTGCCAGCAGCCCTAGCTCCCGGCGGGGCTCTACTGAAGCTTTCTTT. As protein: CASSPSSRRGSTEAFF.

The V and J genes are TRBV3-1 (or the pseudogene TRBV3-2) and TRBJ2-7, with D tentatively TRBD2 (6 bases). This CDR3 has 14 amino acids. Germline CDR1 is LGHDT and CDR2 is YNNKEL (reference sequence). The germline V and J ends were trimmed by 0 bases and 7 bases, with 13 bases remaining between them. The CDR3 DNA sequence: TGTGCCAGCAGCCAAGACCGGGACTGGCTGGAGCAGTACTTC. Its protein is CASSQDRDWLEQYF.

This chain connects TRBV19 to TRBJ2-1; 7 bases line up with TRBD1. V was pared by 7 bases and J by 5 bases, with 8 bases of the junction left unmatched. The germline gives CDR1 LNHDA, CDR2 SQIVND (reference sequence). This CDR3 has 14 amino acids. The CDR3 region has the DNA TGTGCCAGTAATCCTGGGACAGCTAACAATGAGCAGTTCTTC. It specifies CASNPGTANNEQFF.

The chain joins TRBV6-6 to TRBJ2-1; 8 bases match TRBD2. After removal of 4 bases from V and 6 bases from J, the junction contained 5 bases not matched to a gene. Germline lookup yields CDR1 MNHNY and CDR2 SVGAGI (reference sequence). There are 14 residues in the CDR3. The DNA for the CDR3 is TGTGCCAGCAGTTTAGCGGGGAATTCCAATGAGCAGTTCTTC. This encodes CASSLAGNSNEQFF.

V and J are TRBV6-2 or TRBV6-3 and TRBJ2-7, with 9 bases lining up with TRBD2. The germline gives CDR1 MNHEY, CDR2 SVGEGT. CDR3 size: 15 residues. V gave up 0 bases and J gave up 2 bases; unmatched junction bases: 2. DNA for the CDR3: TGTGCCAGCAGTTACTCCCCTAGCGGGGCCTACGAGCAGTACTTC. It codes for CASSYSPSGAYEQYF.

Only one count was recorded for this clone. The chain employs TRBV7-9 and TRBJ2-7; D is possibly TRBD2 (5 bases). Germline-derived CDR1 and CDR2 are SEHNR and FQNEAQ (reference sequence). This CDR3 contains 16 residues. Trimming removed 5 bases from V and 0 bases from J, with 17 bases in between. CDR3 bases: TGTGCCAGCAGCGGAAAGGCCCTTAGCGACTCCTACGAGCAGTACTTC. The encoded protein is CASSGKALSDSYEQYF.

This clone was seen only a few times. The genes are TRBV11-2 and TRBJ2-2; 10 bases are shared with TRBD2. V was pared by 4 bases and J by 4 bases, with 9 bases of the junction left unmatched. Germline-derived CDR1 and CDR2 are SGHAT and FQNNGV. The CDR3 has 17 residues. CDR3 coding DNA: TGTGCCAGCAGCTCTTCCTTACTAGCGGGAAGCACCGGGGAGCTGTTTTTT. This gives the protein CASSSSLLAGSTGELFF. The full variable domain, its missing parts supplied by reference TRBV11-2 and TRBJ2-2, is EAGVAQSPRYKIIEKRQSVAFWCNPISGHATLYWYQQILGQGPKLLIQFQNNGVVDDSQLPKDRFSAERLKGVDSTLKIQPAKLEDSAVYLCASSSSLLAGSTGELFFGEGSRLTVL.

This chain joins TRBV28 and TRBJ2-3; 7 bases map to TRBD2. Unmatched junction bases numbered 11, after V lost 7 bases and J lost 1 base. Germline V gene data show CDR1 as MDHEN and CDR2 as SYDVKM. The CDR3 loop spans 16 amino acids. The CDR3 DNA reads TGTGCCAGCACCCCTGGCGGGAGTCATGGCACAGATACGCAGTATTTT. Its protein is CASTPGGSHGTDTQYF. The full variable domain, with the rest looked up from reference TRBV28 and TRBJ2-3, is DVKVTQSSRYLVKRTGEKVFLECVQDMDHENMFWYRQDPGLGLRLIYFSYDVKMKEKGDIPEGYSVSREKKERFSLILESASTNQTSMYLCASTPGGSHGTDTQYFGPGTRLTVL.

The gene calls are TRBV7-9 and TRBJ2-3, with D maybe TRBD1 (5 bases). This CDR3 contains 16 residues. The V gene lost 5 bases and the J gene lost 0 bases, with 15 bases spanning the gap. Germline values: CDR1 SEHNR, CDR2 FQNEAQ (reference sequence). The CDR3 sequence: CASSPRTYPSTDTQYF. The CDR3 DNA reads TGTGCCAGCAGCCCCCGGACATACCCTAGCACAGATACGCAGTATTTT.

This chain uses TRBV4-3 with TRBJ1-5, with D possibly being TRBD1 (5 bases). V shed 6 bases and J shed 0 bases, with 9 bases lying between them. The V gene's germline CDR1 is LGHNA and CDR2 YSLEER. CDR3 length: 14 amino acids. In DNA form, the CDR3 reads TGCGCCAGCAGTGCACAGGTTAGCAATCAGCCCCAGCATTTT. It translates to CASSAQVSNQPQHF.

This rearrangement joins TRBV4-2 to TRBJ2-5; perhaps TRBD2 as D (6 bases). The V gene lost 1 base and the J gene lost 3 bases, with 9 bases spanning the gap. The CDR3 length is 14 residues. Germline-derived CDR1 and CDR2 are LGHNA and YNFKEQ. The CDR3 protein is CASSQGDWEETQYF. CDR3 DNA sequence: TGTGCCAGCAGCCAAGGGGACTGGGAAGAGACCCAGTACTTC.

V and J are TRBV24-1 and TRBJ2-5, with TRBD1 identical over 8 bases. This CDR3 region has 15 residues. V gave up 4 bases and J gave up 1 base; unmatched junction bases: 4. Germline CDR1 is KGHDR and CDR2 is SFDVKD. The CDR3: CATSELTGAQETQYF. The CDR3 DNA is TGTGCCACCAGTGAACTGACAGGGGCCCAAGAGACCCAGTACTTC.